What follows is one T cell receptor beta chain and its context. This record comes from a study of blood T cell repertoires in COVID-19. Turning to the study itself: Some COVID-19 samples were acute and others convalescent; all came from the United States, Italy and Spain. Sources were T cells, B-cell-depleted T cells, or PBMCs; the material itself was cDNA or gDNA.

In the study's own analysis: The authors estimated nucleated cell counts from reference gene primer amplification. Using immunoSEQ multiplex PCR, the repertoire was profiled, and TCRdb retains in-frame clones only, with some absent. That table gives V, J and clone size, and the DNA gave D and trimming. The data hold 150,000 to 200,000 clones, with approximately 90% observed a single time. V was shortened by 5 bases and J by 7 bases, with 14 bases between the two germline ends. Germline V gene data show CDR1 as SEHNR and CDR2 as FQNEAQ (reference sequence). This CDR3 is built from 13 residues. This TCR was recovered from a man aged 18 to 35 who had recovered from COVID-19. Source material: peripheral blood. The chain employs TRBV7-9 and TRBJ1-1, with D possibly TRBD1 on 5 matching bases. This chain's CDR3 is CASSPGGSSEAFF. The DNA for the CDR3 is TGTGCCAGCAGCCCCGGGGGATCGAGTGAAGCTTTCTTT. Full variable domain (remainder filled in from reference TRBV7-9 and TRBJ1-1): DTGVSQNPRHKITKRGQNVTFRCDPISEHNRLYWYRQTLGQGPEFLTYFQNEAQLEKSRLLSDRFSAERPKGSFSTLEIQRTEQGDSAMYLCASSPGGSSEAFFGQGTRLTVV.